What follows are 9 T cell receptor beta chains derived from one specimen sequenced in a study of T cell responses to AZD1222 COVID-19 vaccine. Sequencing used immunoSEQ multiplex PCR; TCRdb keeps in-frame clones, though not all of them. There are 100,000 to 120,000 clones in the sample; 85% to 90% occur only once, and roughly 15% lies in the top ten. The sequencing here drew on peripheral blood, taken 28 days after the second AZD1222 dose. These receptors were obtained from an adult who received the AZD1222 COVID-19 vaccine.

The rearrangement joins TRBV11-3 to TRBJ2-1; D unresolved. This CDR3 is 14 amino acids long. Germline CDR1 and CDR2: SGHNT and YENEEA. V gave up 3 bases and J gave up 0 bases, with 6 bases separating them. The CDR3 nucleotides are TGTGCCAGCAGCTTGTCCGGCTCCTACAATGAGCAGTTCTTC. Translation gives CASSLSGSYNEQFF. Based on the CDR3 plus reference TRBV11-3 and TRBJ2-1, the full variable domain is EAGVVQSPRYKIIEKKQPVAFWCNPISGHNTLYWYLQNLGQGPELLIRYENEEAVDDSQLPKDRFSAERLKGVDSTLKIQPAELGDSAVYLCASSLSGSYNEQFFGPGTRLTVL.

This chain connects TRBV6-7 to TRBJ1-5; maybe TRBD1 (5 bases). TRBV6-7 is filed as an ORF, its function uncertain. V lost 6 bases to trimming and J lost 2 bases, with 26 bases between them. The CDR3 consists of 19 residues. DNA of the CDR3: TGTGCCAGCAGCTCACGCCCCGGGGCCCACGAGCGACGCAATCAGCCCCAGCATTTT. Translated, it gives CASSSRPGAHERRNQPQHF.

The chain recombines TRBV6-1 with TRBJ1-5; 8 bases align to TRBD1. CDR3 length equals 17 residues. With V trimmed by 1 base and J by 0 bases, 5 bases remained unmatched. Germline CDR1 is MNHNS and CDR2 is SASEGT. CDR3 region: CASSEEGTGLSNQPQHF. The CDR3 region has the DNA TGTGCCAGCAGTGAAGAAGGGACAGGACTTAGCAATCAGCCCCAGCATTTT.

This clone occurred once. The CDR3 nucleotides read TGTGCCAGCAGCTTTTGGTTCACTGAAGCTTTCTTT. Its translation: CASSFWFTEAFF. The V gene is TRBV11-2, the J gene TRBJ1-1, with D unresolved. Germline loops: CDR1 SGHAT, CDR2 FQNNGV. This CDR3 comprises 12 residues. V was cut by 3 bases and J by 4 bases, with 6 bases left in between.

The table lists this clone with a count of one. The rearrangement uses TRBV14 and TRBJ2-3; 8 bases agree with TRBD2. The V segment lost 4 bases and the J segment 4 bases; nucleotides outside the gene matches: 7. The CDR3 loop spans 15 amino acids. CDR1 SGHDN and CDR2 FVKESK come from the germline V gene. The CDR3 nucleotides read TGTGCCAGCAGCCGATCAGCGGGAGACTCAGATACGCAGTATTTT. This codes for CASSRSAGDSDTQYF.

CDR3 amino acids: CASSPGTGGYGYTF. The CDR3 DNA sequence: TGTGCCAGCAGCCCCGGGACAGGGGGTTATGGCTACACCTTC. V usage is TRBV28 and J usage is TRBJ1-2; 11 bases are a match to TRBD1. Germline V lookup: CDR1 MDHEN, CDR2 SYDVKM. The CDR3 totals 14 residues. V lost 6 bases to trimming and J lost 5 bases; unmatched junction nucleotides: 5.

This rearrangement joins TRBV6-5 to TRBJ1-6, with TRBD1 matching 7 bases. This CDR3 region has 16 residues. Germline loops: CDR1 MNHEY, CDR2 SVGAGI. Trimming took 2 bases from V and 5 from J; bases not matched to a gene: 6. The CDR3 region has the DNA TGTGCCAGCAGTTACGCTCCCGGGACAGATAATTCACCCCTCCACTTT. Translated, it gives CASSYAPGTDNSPLHF.

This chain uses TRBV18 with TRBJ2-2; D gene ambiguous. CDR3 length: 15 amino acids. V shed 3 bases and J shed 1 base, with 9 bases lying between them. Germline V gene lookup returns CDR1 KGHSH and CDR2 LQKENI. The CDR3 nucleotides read TGTGCCAGCTCACCCCGACAACAGAACACCGGGGAGCTGTTTTTT. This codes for CASSPRQQNTGELFF.

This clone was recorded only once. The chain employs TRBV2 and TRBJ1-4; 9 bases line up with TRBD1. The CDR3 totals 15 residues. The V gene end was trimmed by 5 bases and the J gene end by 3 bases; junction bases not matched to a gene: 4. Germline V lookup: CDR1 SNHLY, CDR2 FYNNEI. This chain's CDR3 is CASSQQGAANEKLFF. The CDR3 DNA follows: TGTGCCAGCAGTCAACAGGGGGCTGCTAATGAAAAACTGTTTTTT.